This T cell receptor (beta chain) was profiled in a study of T cell responses to AZD1222 COVID-19 vaccine. The study's findings and limits: Spike was spanned by vaccine-associated CD4 TCRs, which were dominant at 160-218 and 743-854.

Germline V CDR1 and CDR2: SNHLY, FYNNEI. V was clipped by 5 bases and J by 0 bases, with 10 bases between them. The CDR3 spans 15 residues. To note about this clone: The antigen is unknown.

Generated by immunoSEQ multiplex PCR, the TCRdb table keeps only in-frame clones and is missing some. The data contain 97,000 or so clones, 84% of them singletons. The source material was peripheral blood, sampled on day 0 of AZD1222 vaccination. This clonotype was sampled from an adult in good health. The chain has TRBV2 and TRBJ2-2; D gene ambiguous. Here the CDR3 DNA reads TGTGCCAGCAGTTCCGACACTCCGAACACCGGGGAGCTGTTTTTT. Residues: CASSSDTPNTGELFF.